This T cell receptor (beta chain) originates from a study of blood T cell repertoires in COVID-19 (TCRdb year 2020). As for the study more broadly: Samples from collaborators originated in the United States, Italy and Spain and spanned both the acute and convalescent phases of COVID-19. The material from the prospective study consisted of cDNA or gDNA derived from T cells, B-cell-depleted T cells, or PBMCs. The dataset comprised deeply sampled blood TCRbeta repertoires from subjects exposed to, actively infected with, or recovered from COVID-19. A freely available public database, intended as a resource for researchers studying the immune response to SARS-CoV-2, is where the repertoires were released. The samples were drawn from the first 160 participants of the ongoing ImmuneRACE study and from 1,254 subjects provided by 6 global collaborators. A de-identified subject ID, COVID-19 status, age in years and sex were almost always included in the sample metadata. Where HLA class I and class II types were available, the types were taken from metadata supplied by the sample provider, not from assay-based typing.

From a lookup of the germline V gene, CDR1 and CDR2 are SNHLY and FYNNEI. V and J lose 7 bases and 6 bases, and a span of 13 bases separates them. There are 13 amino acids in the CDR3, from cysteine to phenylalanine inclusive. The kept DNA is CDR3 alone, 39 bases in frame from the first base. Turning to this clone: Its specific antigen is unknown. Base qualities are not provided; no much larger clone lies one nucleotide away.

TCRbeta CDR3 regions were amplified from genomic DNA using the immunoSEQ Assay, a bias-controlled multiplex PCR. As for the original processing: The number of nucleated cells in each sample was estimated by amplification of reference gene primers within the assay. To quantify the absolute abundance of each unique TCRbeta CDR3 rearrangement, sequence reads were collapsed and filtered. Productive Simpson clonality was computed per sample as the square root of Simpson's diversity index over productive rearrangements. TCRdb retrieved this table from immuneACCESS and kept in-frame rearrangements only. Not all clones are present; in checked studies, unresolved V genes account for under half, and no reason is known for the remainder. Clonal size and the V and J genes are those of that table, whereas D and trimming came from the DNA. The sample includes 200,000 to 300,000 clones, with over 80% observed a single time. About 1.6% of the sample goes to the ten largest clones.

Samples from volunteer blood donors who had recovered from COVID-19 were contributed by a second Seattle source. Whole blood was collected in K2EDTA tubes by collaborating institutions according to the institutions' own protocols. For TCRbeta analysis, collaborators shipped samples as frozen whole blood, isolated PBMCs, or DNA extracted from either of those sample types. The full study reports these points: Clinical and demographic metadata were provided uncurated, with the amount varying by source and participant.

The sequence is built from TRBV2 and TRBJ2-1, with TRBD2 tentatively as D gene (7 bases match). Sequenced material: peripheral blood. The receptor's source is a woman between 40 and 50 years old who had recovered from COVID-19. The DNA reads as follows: TGTGCCAGCAAGGGGGGGGCAGCCAATGAGCAGTTCTTC. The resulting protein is CASKGGAANEQFF.